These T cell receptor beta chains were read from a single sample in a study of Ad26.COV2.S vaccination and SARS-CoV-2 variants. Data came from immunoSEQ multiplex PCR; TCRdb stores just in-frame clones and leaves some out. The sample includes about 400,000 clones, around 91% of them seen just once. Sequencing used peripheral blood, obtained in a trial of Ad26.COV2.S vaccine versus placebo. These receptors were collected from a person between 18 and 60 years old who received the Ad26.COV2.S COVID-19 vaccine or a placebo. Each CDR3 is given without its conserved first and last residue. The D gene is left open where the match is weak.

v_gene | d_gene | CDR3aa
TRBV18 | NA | ASSPKVGYSYNEQF
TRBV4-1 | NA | ASSQETPGSNSNQPQH
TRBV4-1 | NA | ASSQWTGPYEQY
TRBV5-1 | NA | ASSYSPRGAFGNTIY
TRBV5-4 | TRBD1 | ASSYIRDRTNYGYT
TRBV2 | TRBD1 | ASRQGTSPSEQF
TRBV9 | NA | ASSAGTSHSYEQY
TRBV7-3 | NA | ASSFLPSGGGELF
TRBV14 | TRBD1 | ASSQEGGAYNSPLH
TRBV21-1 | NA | ASSKGARGPEQY
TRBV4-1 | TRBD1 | ASSRTGGGVSYEQY
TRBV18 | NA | ASSPQGTYEQY
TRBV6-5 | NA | ASSYSRDSNQPQH
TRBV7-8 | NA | ASSLGFGGVVGYT
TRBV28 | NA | ASSPNARTAKAF
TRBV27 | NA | ASSPNTGRWQPQH
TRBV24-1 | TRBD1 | ATSDSSRDREQF